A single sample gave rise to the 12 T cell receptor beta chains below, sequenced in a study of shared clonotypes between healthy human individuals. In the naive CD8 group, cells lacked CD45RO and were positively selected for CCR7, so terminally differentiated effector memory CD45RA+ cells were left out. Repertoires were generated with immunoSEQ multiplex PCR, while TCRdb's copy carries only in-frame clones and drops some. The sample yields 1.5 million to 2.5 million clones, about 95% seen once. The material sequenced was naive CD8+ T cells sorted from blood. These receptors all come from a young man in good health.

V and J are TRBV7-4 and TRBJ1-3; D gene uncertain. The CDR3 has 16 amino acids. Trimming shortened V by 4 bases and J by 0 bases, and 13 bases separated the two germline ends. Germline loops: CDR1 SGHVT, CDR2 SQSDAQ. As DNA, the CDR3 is TGTGCCAGCAGCTCGGCCACAGCTAACTCTGGAAACACCATATATTTT. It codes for CASSSATANSGNTIYF.

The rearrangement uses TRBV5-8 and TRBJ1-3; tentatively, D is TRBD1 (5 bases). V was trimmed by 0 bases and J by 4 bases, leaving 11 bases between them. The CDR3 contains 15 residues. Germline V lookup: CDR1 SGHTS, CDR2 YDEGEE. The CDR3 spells CASSLAPGPGNTIYF. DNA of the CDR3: TGTGCCAGCAGCTTGGCTCCAGGGCCGGGAAACACCATATATTTT.

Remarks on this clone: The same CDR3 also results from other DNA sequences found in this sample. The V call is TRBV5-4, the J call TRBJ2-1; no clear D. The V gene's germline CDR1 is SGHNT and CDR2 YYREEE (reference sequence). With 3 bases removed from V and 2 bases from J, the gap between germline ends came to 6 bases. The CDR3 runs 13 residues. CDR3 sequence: CASSSVTYNEQFF. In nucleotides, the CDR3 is TGTGCCAGCAGCTCCGTGACCTACAATGAGCAGTTCTTC.

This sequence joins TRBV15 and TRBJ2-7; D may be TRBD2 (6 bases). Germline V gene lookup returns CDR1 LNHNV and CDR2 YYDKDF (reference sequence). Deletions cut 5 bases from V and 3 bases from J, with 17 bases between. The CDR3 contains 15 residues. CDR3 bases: TGTGCCACCAGCCTCTCCTGGGGGGAGAACTACGAGCAGTACTTC. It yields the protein CATSLSWGENYEQYF.

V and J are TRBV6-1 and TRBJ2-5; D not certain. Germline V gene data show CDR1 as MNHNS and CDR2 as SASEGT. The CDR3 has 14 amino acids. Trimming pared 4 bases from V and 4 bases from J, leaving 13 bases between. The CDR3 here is CASSAYTSVETQYF. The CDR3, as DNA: TGTGCCAGCAGTGCCTACACGTCAGTAGAGACCCAGTACTTC.

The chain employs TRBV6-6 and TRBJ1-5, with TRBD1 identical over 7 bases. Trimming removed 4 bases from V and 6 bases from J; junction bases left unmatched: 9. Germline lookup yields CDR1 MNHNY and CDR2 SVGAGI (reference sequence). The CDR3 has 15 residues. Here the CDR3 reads CASSSPTGQGQPQHF. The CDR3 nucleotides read TGTGCCAGCAGTTCTCCGACAGGGCAGGGTCAGCCCCAGCATTTT.

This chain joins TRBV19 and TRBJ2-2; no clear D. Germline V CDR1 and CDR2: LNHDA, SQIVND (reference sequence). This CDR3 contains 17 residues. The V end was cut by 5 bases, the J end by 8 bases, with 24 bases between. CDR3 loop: CASSLSPWGTGVGELFF. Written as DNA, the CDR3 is TGTGCCAGTAGTCTCTCCCCTTGGGGTACGGGTGTTGGGGAGCTGTTTTTT.

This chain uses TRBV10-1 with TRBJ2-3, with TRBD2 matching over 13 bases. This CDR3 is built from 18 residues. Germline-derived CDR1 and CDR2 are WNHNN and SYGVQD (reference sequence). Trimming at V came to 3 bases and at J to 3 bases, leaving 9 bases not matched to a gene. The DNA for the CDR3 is TGCGCCAGCAGTGACCAAGGACTAGCGGGAGTAGGGACAGATACGCAGTATTTT. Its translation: CASSDQGLAGVGTDTQYF.

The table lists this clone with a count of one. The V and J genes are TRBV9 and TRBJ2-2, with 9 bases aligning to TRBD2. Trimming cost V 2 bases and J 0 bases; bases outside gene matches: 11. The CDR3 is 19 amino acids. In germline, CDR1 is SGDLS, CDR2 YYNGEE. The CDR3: CASSVPQASGIANTGELFF. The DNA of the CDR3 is TGTGCCAGCAGCGTCCCCCAGGCTAGCGGGATCGCGAACACCGGGGAGCTGTTTTTT. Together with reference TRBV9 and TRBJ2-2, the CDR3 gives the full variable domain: DSGVTQTPKHLITATGQRVTLRCSPRSGDLSVYWYQQSLDQGLQFLIQYYNGEERAKGNILERFSAQQFPDLHSELNLSSLELGDSALYFCASSVPQASGIANTGELFFGEGSRLTVL.

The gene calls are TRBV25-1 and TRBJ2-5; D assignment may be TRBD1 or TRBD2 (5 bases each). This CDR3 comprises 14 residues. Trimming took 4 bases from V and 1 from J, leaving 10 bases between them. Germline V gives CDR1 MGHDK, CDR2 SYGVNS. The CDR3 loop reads CASSGDGGQETQYF. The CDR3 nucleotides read TGTGCCAGCAGTGGGGACGGAGGCCAAGAGACCCAGTACTTC.

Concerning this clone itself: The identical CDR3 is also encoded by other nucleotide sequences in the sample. As DNA, the CDR3 is TGTGCCAGCAGCTCGGGACTGCAAGAGACCCAGTACTTC. The encoded protein is CASSSGLQETQYF. The chain is built from TRBV7-9 and TRBJ2-5; TRBD2 is a possible D gene (6 bases). CDR1 is SEHNR and CDR2 is FQNEAQ in the germline V gene (reference sequence). The CDR3 extends over 13 amino acids. Trimming removed 4 bases at V and 2 bases at J, with 8 bases between.

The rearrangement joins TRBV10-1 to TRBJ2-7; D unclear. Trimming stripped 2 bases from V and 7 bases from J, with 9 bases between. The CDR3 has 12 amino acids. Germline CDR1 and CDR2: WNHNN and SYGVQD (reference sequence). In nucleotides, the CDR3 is TGCGCCAGCAGTGAGCCAAACGGAGAGCAGTACTTC. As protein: CASSEPNGEQYF.